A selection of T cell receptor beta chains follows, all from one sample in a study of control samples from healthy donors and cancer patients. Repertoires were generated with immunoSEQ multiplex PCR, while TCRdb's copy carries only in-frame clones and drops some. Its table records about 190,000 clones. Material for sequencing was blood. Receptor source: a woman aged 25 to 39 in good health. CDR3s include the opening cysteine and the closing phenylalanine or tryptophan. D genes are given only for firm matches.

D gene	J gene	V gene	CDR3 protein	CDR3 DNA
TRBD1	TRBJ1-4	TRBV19	CASTPTRTGPSTNEKLFF	TGTGCCAGTACCCCCACCCGGACAGGCCCTTCAACTAATGAAAAACTGTTTTTT
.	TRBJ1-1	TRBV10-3	CAISANTEAFF	TGTGCCATCAGTGCGAACACTGAAGCTTTCTTT
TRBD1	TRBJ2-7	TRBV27	CASSFGTGASYEQYF	TGTGCCAGCAGTTTCGGGACAGGGGCCTCCTACGAGCAGTACTTC
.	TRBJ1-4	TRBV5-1	CASSFDGPTNEKLFF	TGCGCCAGCTCCTTTGATGGGCCAACTAATGAAAAACTGTTTTTT
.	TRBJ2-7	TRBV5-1	CASSSGQGFTYEQYF	TGCGCCAGCAGCTCTGGCCAGGGGTTTACCTACGAGCAGTACTTC
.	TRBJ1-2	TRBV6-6	CASSYSGTSVGYTF	TGTGCCAGCAGTTACTCAGGGACATCCGTGGGCTACACCTTC
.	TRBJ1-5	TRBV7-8	CASSLLVTHSNQPQHF	TGTGCCAGCAGCTTACTTGTGACGCATAGCAATCAGCCCCAGCATTTT
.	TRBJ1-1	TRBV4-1	CASSRDTEAFF	TGCGCCAGCAGCCGAGACACTGAAGCTTTCTTT
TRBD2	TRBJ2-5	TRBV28	CASSFKGSIRLGGETQYF	TGTGCCAGCAGTTTTAAAGGTAGCATTCGACTCGGGGGGGAGACCCAGTACTTC
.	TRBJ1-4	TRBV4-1	CASSYHEKLFF	TGCGCCAGCAGCTACCATGAAAAACTGTTTTTT
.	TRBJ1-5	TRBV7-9	CCYSNQPQHF	TGTTGTTATAGCAATCAGCCCCAGCATTTT
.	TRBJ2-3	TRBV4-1	CASSLDGLSSTDTQYF	TGCGCCAGCAGCCTAGACGGACTTTCTAGCACAGATACGCAGTATTTT
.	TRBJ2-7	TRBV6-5	CASSPGGSYEQYF	TGTGCCAGCAGTCCCGGGGGCTCCTACGAGCAGTACTTC
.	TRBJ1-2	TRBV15	CATSRDGTTYGYTF	TGTGCCACCAGCAGAGATGGGACAACCTATGGCTACACCTTC
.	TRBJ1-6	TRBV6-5	CASSYSWGRTDSPLHF	TGTGCCAGCAGTTACTCTTGGGGCAGGACGGATTCACCCCTCCACTTT
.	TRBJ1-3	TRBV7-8	CASSSRQESSGNTIYF	TGTGCCAGCAGCTCTCGACAGGAGAGCTCTGGAAACACCATATATTTT
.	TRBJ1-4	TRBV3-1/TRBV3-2	CASSQVEGRLFF	TGTGCCAGCAGCCAAGTTGAAGGACGGCTGTTTTTT
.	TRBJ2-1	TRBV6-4	CASSDGPNNEQFF	TGTGCCAGCAGTGACGGGCCTAACAATGAGCAGTTCTTC
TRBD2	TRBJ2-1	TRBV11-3	CASSLSGEPYNEQFF	TGTGCCAGCAGCCTTAGCGGGGAACCTTACAATGAGCAGTTCTTC
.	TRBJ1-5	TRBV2	CASMRNGYNQPQHF	TGTGCCAGCATGAGAAACGGATACAATCAGCCCCAGCATTTT
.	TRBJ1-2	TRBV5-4	CASSFSGTSNYGYTF	TGTGCCAGCAGCTTTTCTGGCACGTCGAACTATGGCTACACCTTC
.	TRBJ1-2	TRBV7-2	CASSTNPTETYGYTF	TGTGCCAGCAGCACGAATCCCACGGAGACCTATGGCTACACCTTC
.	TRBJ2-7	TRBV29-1	CSAYRVGVGEQYF	TGCAGCGCCTACAGGGTTGGCGTGGGGGAGCAGTACTTC
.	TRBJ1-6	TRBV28	CASTLHGTGNSPLHF	TGTGCCAGCACCCTCCACGGGACTGGGAATTCACCCCTCCACTTT
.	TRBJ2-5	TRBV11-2	CASSLDIGGGQETQYF	TGTGCCAGCAGCTTAGATATAGGAGGGGGCCAAGAGACCCAGTACTTC
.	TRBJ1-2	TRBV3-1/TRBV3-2	CASSWGKPSPYGYTF	TGTGCCAGCAGCTGGGGCAAACCATCGCCCTATGGCTACACCTTC
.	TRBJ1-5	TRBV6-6	CASSYSSGRSNQPQHF	TGTGCCAGCAGTTACTCGTCGGGTAGAAGCAATCAGCCCCAGCATTTT
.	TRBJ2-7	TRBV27	CASSWRGPPYEQYF	TGTGCCAGCAGTTGGCGGGGGCCTCCCTACGAGCAGTACTTC
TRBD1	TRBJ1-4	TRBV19	CASNPTGGETNEKLFF	TGTGCCAGTAACCCGACAGGGGGGGAAACTAATGAAAAACTGTTTTTT
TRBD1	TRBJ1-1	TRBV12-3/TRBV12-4	CASVRTGPEAFF	TGTGCCAGCGTTAGGACAGGACCTGAAGCTTTCTTT
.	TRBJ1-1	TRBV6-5	CASSYSGGTEAFF	TGTGCCAGCAGTTACTCGGGAGGGACTGAAGCTTTCTTT
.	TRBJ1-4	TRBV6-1	CASSAYSGTGNEKLFF	TGTGCCAGCAGTGCGTACTCCGGGACGGGTAATGAAAAACTGTTTTTT
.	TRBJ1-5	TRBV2	CASSVEQPQHF	TGTGCCAGCAGTGTGGAGCAGCCCCAGCATTTT
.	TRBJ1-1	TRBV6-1	CASSEDRNTEAFF	TGTGCCAGCAGTGAGGACAGGAACACTGAAGCTTTCTTT
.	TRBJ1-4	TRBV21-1	CASSNVMGRVLKSRSQDEKLFF	TGTGCCAGCAGCAATGTGATGGGCAGGGTGCTTAAGAGCCGCAGCCAGGATGAAAAACTGTTTTTT
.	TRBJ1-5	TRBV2	CASSGGAGNQPQHF	TGTGCCAGCAGTGGGGGGGCTGGCAATCAGCCCCAGCATTTT
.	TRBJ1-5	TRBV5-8	CASSLAGNSNQPQHF	TGTGCCAGCAGCTTGGCCGGGAATAGCAATCAGCCCCAGCATTTT
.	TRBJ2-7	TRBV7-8	CASSLGAGSSYEQYF	TGTGCCAGCAGCTTAGGGGCAGGGAGCTCCTACGAGCAGTACTTC
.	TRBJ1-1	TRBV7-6	CASSTHGDGLNTEAFF	TGTGCCAGCAGCACCCATGGGGACGGTCTGAACACTGAAGCTTTCTTT
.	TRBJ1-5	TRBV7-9	CASSLSHLPTGLNQPQHF	TGTGCCAGCAGCTTGAGCCACCTACCGACAGGCCTAAATCAGCCCCAGCATTTT
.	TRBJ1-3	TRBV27	CASSEFWGDTIYF	TGTGCCAGCAGCGAGTTTTGGGGGGACACCATATATTTT
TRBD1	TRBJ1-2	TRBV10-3	CAISESILTGEGYTF	TGTGCCATCAGTGAGTCGATTTTGACAGGGGAGGGCTACACCTTC
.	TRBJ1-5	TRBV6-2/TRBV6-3	CASSYQGLLSNQPQHF	TGTGCCAGCAGTTATCAGGGGCTGCTTAGCAATCAGCCCCAGCATTTT
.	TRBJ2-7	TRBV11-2	CASKRGPTGVTYEQYF	TGTGCCAGCAAAAGGGGCCCTACGGGGGTTACGTACGAGCAGTACTTC
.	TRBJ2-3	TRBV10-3	CASIRDLSTDTQYF	TGTGCATCGATTCGGGACCTCAGCACAGATACGCAGTATTTT
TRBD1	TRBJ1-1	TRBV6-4	CASADSQGAAEAFF	TGTGCCAGCGCGGATAGCCAGGGGGCGGCTGAAGCTTTCTTT
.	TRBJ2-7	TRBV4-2	CASSQNTYEQYF	TGTGCCAGCAGCCAAAATACCTACGAGCAGTACTTC
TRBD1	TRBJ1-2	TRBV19	CASSQRDRVYGYTF	TGTGCCAGTAGCCAGAGGGACAGGGTCTATGGCTACACCTTC